Sequencing of this T cell receptor beta chain was carried out in a study of T cell changes during pregnancy in multiple sclerosis. The CDR3 loop spans 13 amino acids. Germline V CDR1 and CDR2: MDHEN, SYDVKM. Here immunoSEQ multiplex PCR was the method, and the copy in TCRdb shows in-frame clones only, minus some. This sample has about 38,000 clones; approximately 91% occur once, and the top ten carry roughly 12%. This TCR was recovered from a female donor with multiple sclerosis, enrolled in a pregnancy study. This chain joins TRBV28 and TRBJ2-3, with TRBD2 identical over 9 bases. Sequencing used CD8+ T cells from peripheral blood mononuclear cells, obtained after pregnancy. This chain's CDR3 is CASGRPGADTQYF. The CDR3 DNA reads as TGTGCTAGCGGGAGACCGGGTGCAGATACGCAGTATTTT. Supplemented by reference TRBV28 and TRBJ2-3, the full variable domain reads DVKVTQSSRYLVKRTGEKVFLECVQDMDHENMFWYRQDPGLGLRLIYFSYDVKMKEKGDIPEGYSVSREKKERFSLILESASTNQTSMYLCASGRPGADTQYFGPGTRLTVL.